What follows are 22 T cell receptor beta chains derived from one specimen sequenced in a study of shared clonotypes between healthy human individuals. Repertoires were generated with immunoSEQ multiplex PCR, while TCRdb's copy carries only in-frame clones and drops some. There are roughly 2.5 million clones in the sample; about 92% occur only once, and roughly 0.15% lies in the top ten. The sequenced sample was naive CD4+ T cells sorted from blood. Subset in this sample: CD45RA+ positively selected. Source of these receptors: a man younger than 35 in good health.

The CDR3 protein is CASIKTVSNYGYTF. CDR3 sequence (DNA): TGTGCCAGCATCAAGACAGTATCTAACTATGGCTACACCTTC. The chain combines TRBV2 with TRBJ1-2; tentatively, D is TRBD1 (5 bases). V was pared by 7 bases and J by 0 bases, with 12 bases between. This CDR3 is built from 14 residues. Germline CDR1 SNHLY, CDR2 FYNNEI.

This clone was picked up one time. V usage is TRBV28 and J usage is TRBJ1-6; 10 bases align to TRBD1. CDR3 length equals 15 residues. The V gene's germline CDR1 is MDHEN and CDR2 SYDVKM. The ends lost 6 bases at V and 8 bases at J; junction bases unmatched: 7. CDR3 DNA: TGTGCCAGCAGCCCAGGGGACAGGGGACATTCACCCCTCCACTTT. Protein product: CASSPGDRGHSPLHF.

The gene calls are TRBV10-2 and TRBJ2-7, with 10 positions matching TRBD1. The CDR3 is 12 amino acids. The germline CDR1 and CDR2 sequences are WSHSY and SAAADI. J was trimmed by 7 bases and V by 6 bases; bases with no gene match: 3. The DNA of the CDR3 is TGCGCCAGCAGGACAGGGGGCGGGGAGCAGTACTTC. The encoded protein is CASRTGGGEQYF.

The chain links TRBV7-2 to TRBJ1-2; D uncertain. CDR1 and CDR2 (germline): SGHTA, FQGNSA. Trimming removed 2 bases at V and 0 bases at J, with 13 bases between. This CDR3 comprises 16 residues. The CDR3 region has the DNA TGTGCCAGCAGCTTAAGCGGCAGGCCTTCTAACTATGGCTACACCTTC. It translates to CASSLSGRPSNYGYTF.

This chain joins TRBV6-1 and TRBJ1-2; 7 bases line up with TRBD1. The CDR3 covers 16 residues. CDR1 and CDR2 (germline): MNHNS, SASEGT. J lost 0 bases, V lost 2 bases, and 6 bases had no gene match. The chain's CDR3 is CASSERQGKANYGYTF. The CDR3 bases are TGTGCCAGCAGTGAAAGACAGGGAAAAGCTAACTATGGCTACACCTTC.

The chain joins TRBV28 to TRBJ2-7; 10 bases are shared with TRBD1. The length of the CDR3 is 15 residues. The V segment lost 7 bases and the J segment 1 base; nucleotides outside the gene matches: 7. The germline gives CDR1 MDHEN, CDR2 SYDVKM. DNA for the CDR3: TGTGCCAGCAAACAGGGGACAGGGGAATCCTACGAGCAGTACTTC. Protein product: CASKQGTGESYEQYF.

The chain is built from TRBV5-6 and TRBJ1-1; D remains ambiguous. In germline, CDR1 is SGHDT, CDR2 YYEEEE. This CDR3 has 15 residues. Trimming took off 3 bases at V and 1 base at J, with 13 bases between the two ends. In DNA form, the CDR3 reads TGTGCCAGCAGCTCAGACTTCGGTGGGAACACTGAAGCTTTCTTT. This codes for CASSSDFGGNTEAFF.

The genes are TRBV7-3 and TRBJ2-7; D uncertain. Trimming shortened V by 2 bases and J by 3 bases, and 8 bases separated the two germline ends. The V gene's germline CDR1 is SGHTA and CDR2 FQGTGA. This CDR3 has 13 amino acids. CDR3 region: CASSLGENYEQYF. The CDR3 DNA follows: TGTGCCAGCAGCTTAGGTGAAAACTACGAGCAGTACTTC. The variable domain in full, with the rest retrieved from reference TRBV7-3 and TRBJ2-7, is GAGVSQTPSNKVTEKGKYVELRCDPISGHTALYWYRQSLGQGPEFLIYFQGTGAADDSGLPNDRFFAVRPEGSVSTLKIQRTERGDSAVYLCASSLGENYEQYFGPGTRLTVT.

This rearrangement joins TRBV30 to TRBJ2-2; D might be TRBD1 or TRBD2, each matching 6 bases. Germline values: CDR1 GTSNPN, CDR2 SVGIG (reference sequence). This CDR3 is built from 15 residues. V shed 0 bases and J shed 4 bases, with 12 bases lying between them. CDR3 sequence reads: CAWSVRGVRTGELFF. CDR3 DNA sequence: TGTGCCTGGAGTGTAAGGGGGGTACGCACCGGGGAGCTGTTTTTT.

V usage is TRBV19 and J usage is TRBJ2-5; the D is unclear. This CDR3 contains 13 residues. V lost 3 bases, J lost 2 bases, and 7 bases lay in between. Germline CDR1 is LNHDA and CDR2 is SQIVND (reference sequence). The chain's CDR3 is CASSMSSQETQYF. The CDR3 nucleotides read TGTGCCAGTAGTATGTCTTCGCAAGAGACCCAGTACTTC.

The chain employs TRBV2 and TRBJ2-3; D is unresolved. CDR3 size: 15 residues. Trimming left V 2 bases short and J 0 bases short, with 9 bases between. From germline, CDR1 is SNHLY and CDR2 FYNNEI. The CDR3 loop reads CASSERQSSTDTQYF. In DNA form, the CDR3 reads TGTGCCAGCAGTGAAAGGCAGTCTAGCACAGATACGCAGTATTTT.

This sequence joins TRBV6-5 and TRBJ1-3; D is perhaps TRBD1 (5 bases). V lost 0 bases and J lost 4, with 10 bases in between. Germline V gene sequence: CDR1 MNHEY, CDR2 SVGAGI. The CDR3 totals 15 residues. The CDR3 here is CASSYSMGRGNTIYF. DNA for the CDR3: TGTGCCAGCAGTTACTCAATGGGACGCGGAAACACCATATATTTT.

J is TRBJ2-1 and V is TRBV7-2; the D gene is possibly TRBD1 (6 bases). The CDR3 is 16 amino acids. CDR1 and CDR2 (germline): SGHTA, FQGNSA. The V end was cut by 0 bases, the J end by 0 bases, with 9 bases between. DNA for the CDR3: TGTGCCAGCAGCTTAGCGTGGGACACCTCCTACAATGAGCAGTTCTTC. Its translation: CASSLAWDTSYNEQFF.

This rearrangement joins TRBV12-5 to TRBJ2-6; D tentatively reads TRBD1 or TRBD2 (5 bases each). V shed 0 bases and J shed 0 bases, with 15 bases lying between them. CDR1 is LGHNT, CDR2 FRNRAP, per germline. This CDR3 has 19 residues. This chain's CDR3 is CASGLVEGRASSGANVLTF. CDR3 in DNA: TGTGCTAGTGGTTTGGTAGAGGGCAGGGCCTCCTCTGGGGCCAACGTCCTGACTTTC.

Only one count was recorded for this clone. The V gene is TRBV29-1, the J gene TRBJ2-5, with 7 bases identical to TRBD2. The germline CDR1 and CDR2 sequences are SQVTM and ANQGSEA. The length of the CDR3 is 13 residues. Trimming cost V 6 bases and J 4 bases; bases outside gene matches: 8. CDR3 amino acids: CSVVAGDGETQYF. CDR3 coding DNA: TGCAGCGTCGTCGCGGGGGACGGAGAGACCCAGTACTTC.

This clone showed up just once. The chain recombines TRBV5-1 with TRBJ2-7, with 11 bases identical to TRBD2. V was pared by 5 bases and J by 4 bases, with 5 bases of the junction left unmatched. Germline values: CDR1 SGHRS, CDR2 YFSETQ. The CDR3 is made up of 14 amino acids. CDR3 amino acids: CASRKLAGAYEQYF. The CDR3 DNA reads TGCGCCAGCAGGAAACTAGCGGGGGCATACGAGCAGTACTTC.

The rearrangement links TRBV28 to TRBJ1-3; D gene unclear. The CDR3 is 15 residues long. CDR1 and CDR2 (germline): MDHEN, SYDVKM. The V gene lost 2 bases and the J gene lost 2 bases, with 10 bases spanning the gap. DNA for the CDR3: TGTGCCAGCAGTTTAAGGATACTAGCTGGAAACACCATATATTTT. This sequence encodes CASSLRILAGNTIYF. The variable domain in full, with the rest retrieved from reference TRBV28 and TRBJ1-3, is DVKVTQSSRYLVKRTGEKVFLECVQDMDHENMFWYRQDPGLGLRLIYFSYDVKMKEKGDIPEGYSVSREKKERFSLILESASTNQTSMYLCASSLRILAGNTIYFGEGSWLTVV.

The rearrangement uses TRBV5-1 and TRBJ2-3; D is undetermined. Germline V lookup: CDR1 SGHRS, CDR2 YFSETQ. V was shortened by 4 bases and J by 0 bases, with 12 bases between the two germline ends. The CDR3 runs 15 residues. The CDR3 DNA sequence: TGCGCCAGCAGCCCTGGGTCTTGGAGCACAGATACGCAGTATTTT. Encoded protein: CASSPGSWSTDTQYF.

The V and J genes are TRBV4-1 and TRBJ1-1; no reliable D call. CDR1 and CDR2 from the germline V gene are MGHRA and YSYEKL. Trimming pared 3 bases from V and 0 bases from J, leaving 17 bases between. CDR3 length equals 17 residues. The CDR3 region is CASSQAFLQALNTEAFF. CDR3 sequence (DNA): TGCGCCAGCAGCCAGGCCTTTCTCCAAGCCCTGAACACTGAAGCTTTCTTT.

V and J are TRBV7-2 and TRBJ2-1, with TRBD2 identical over 8 bases. The CDR3 consists of 14 residues. J gave up 0 bases and V 7 bases, and 2 bases lay outside the gene matches. The germline V gene encodes CDR1 SGHTA and CDR2 FQGNSA. The CDR3, as DNA: TGTGCCAGCAAACGGGGGGGCTCCTACAATGAGCAGTTCTTC. Its protein product is CASKRGGSYNEQFF.

The CDR3 DNA is TGTGCCAGCAGTTACTCCTACGGGGGGGAGACCCAGTACTTC. This codes for CASSYSYGGETQYF. The V gene is TRBV6-6, the J gene TRBJ2-5, with 7 bases lining up with TRBD2. This CDR3 contains 14 residues. Germline assignment: CDR1 MNHNY and CDR2 SVGAGI (reference sequence). V lost 0 bases to trimming and J lost 5 bases; unmatched junction nucleotides: 3.

The chain is built from TRBV21-1 and TRBJ1-1; the table's D call TRBD1 went unverified against the DNA. TRBV21-1 is given as a pseudogene. The CDR3 loop spans 15 amino acids. The CDR3 here is CASSATGGRETEAFF. In DNA, the CDR3 is TGTGCCAGCAGCGCGACAGGGGGCAGGGAAACTGAAGCTTTCTTT.